This passage covers 15 T cell receptor beta chains from one sample sequenced in a study of blood T cell repertoires in COVID-19. The table came from immunoSEQ multiplex PCR; TCRdb's copy has only in-frame clones and leaves some out. The data contain 170,000 or so clones, approximately 83% of them singletons. The sample comprised peripheral blood. Source of these receptors: a man aged 50 or older with active or convalescent COVID-19.

The chain joins TRBV6-1 to TRBJ1-5; D is perhaps TRBD1 (5 bases). This CDR3 region has 14 residues. V was clipped by 1 base and J by 3 bases, with 7 bases between them. Germline V gives CDR1 MNHNS, CDR2 SASEGT. CDR3 region: CASSEDRTNQPQHF. The CDR3 nucleotides read TGTGCCAGCAGTGAAGACAGGACCAATCAGCCCCAGCATTTT.

This sequence joins TRBV30 and TRBJ1-1; the match to TRBD1 covers 7 bases. This CDR3 is built from 12 residues. Germline CDR1 and CDR2: GTSNPN and SVGIG (reference sequence). Trimming took 2 bases from V and 7 from J; bases not matched to a gene: 4. CDR3 coding DNA: TGTGCCTGGAGTCGGGGACAGATTGAAGCTTTCTTT. Amino acid sequence: CAWSRGQIEAFF. Combining the CDR3 with reference TRBV30 and TRBJ1-1 gives the whole variable domain SQTIHQWPATLVQPVGSPLSLECTVEGTSNPNLYWYRQAAGRGLQLLFYSVGIGQISSEVPQNLSASRPQDRQFILSSKKLLLSDSGFYLCAWSRGQIEAFFGQGTRLTVV.

The chain recombines TRBV4-1 with TRBJ1-5; TRBD1 matches 7 bases. The J segment lost 1 base and the V segment lost 0 bases, leaving 0 bases of the junction unmatched. CDR3 length: 15 residues. Per the germline V gene, CDR1 is MGHRA and CDR2 is YSYEKL. CDR3 DNA sequence: TGCGCCAGCAGCCAAGAGACAGGGAGCAATCAGCCCCAGCATTTT. Its protein product is CASSQETGSNQPQHF.

The V gene is TRBV29-1, the J gene TRBJ2-7; the D gene is possibly TRBD2 (5 bases). The CDR3 has 12 residues. Trimming removed 6 bases from V and 10 bases from J, with 19 bases in between. Germline V lookup: CDR1 SQVTM, CDR2 ANQGSEA. This CDR3 is CSVSSGMRQQYF. CDR3 nucleotide sequence: TGCAGCGTGAGCTCGGGGATGCGGCAACAGTACTTC.

V is TRBV29-1 and J is TRBJ1-1; tentative D call: TRBD1 (5 bases). The CDR3 is 16 amino acids. In germline, CDR1 is SQVTM, CDR2 ANQGSEA. V shed 6 bases and J shed 0 bases, with 20 bases lying between them. CDR3 bases: TGCAGCGTCCGCCGTGGTTGGGGCGTTATGAACACTGAAGCTTTCTTT. Protein: CSVRRGWGVMNTEAFF.

The chain carries TRBV28 and TRBJ2-3, with D possibly being TRBD1 (5 bases). Trimming stripped 6 bases from V and 4 bases from J, with 8 bases between. This CDR3 comprises 12 residues. Per germline, CDR1 MDHEN and CDR2 SYDVKM. The chain's CDR3 is CASRLQADTQYF. DNA of the CDR3: TGTGCCAGCAGGTTACAGGCAGATACGCAGTATTTT.

This clone is a singleton in its sample. The J gene is TRBJ2-1, the V gene TRBV6-5; the D gene is possibly TRBD2 (6 bases). V was shortened by 0 bases and J by 6 bases, with 12 bases between the two germline ends. This CDR3 has 15 amino acids. Germline V gene sequence: CDR1 MNHEY, CDR2 SVGAGI. The CDR3 region is CASSYSTGVFNEQFF. The DNA of the CDR3 is TGTGCCAGCAGTTACTCGACGGGAGTATTCAATGAGCAGTTCTTC.

This chain connects TRBV12-3 or TRBV12-4 to TRBJ1-3; no clear D. This CDR3 contains 11 residues. The CDR3 coding sequence is TGTGGTACTTACTCTGGAAACACCATATATTTT. Translating gives CGTYSGNTIYF.

The CDR3 spells CSASRLGVVETQYF. The CDR3 DNA reads as TGCAGTGCTAGTAGGCTAGGAGTGGTGGAGACCCAGTACTTC. The genes are TRBV20-1 and TRBJ2-5; D is uncertain. This CDR3 comprises 14 residues. Germline assignment: CDR1 DFQATT and CDR2 SNEGSKA (reference sequence). Trimming left V 3 bases short and J 5 bases short, with 16 bases between.

The table lists this clone with a count of one. The sample holds other DNA sequences that translate to the same CDR3. The J gene is TRBJ2-7, the V gene TRBV5-1; a possible D gene is TRBD1 (6 bases). This CDR3 contains 15 residues. The V end lost 2 bases, the J end lost 3 bases, and 15 bases lay between the germline ends. Germline V gives CDR1 SGHRS, CDR2 YFSETQ. This CDR3 is CASSFGGTGFYEQYF. The DNA of the CDR3 is TGCGCCAGCAGCTTTGGGGGCACTGGATTCTACGAGCAGTACTTC.

The V and J genes are TRBV12-3 or TRBV12-4 and TRBJ2-3; the D gene is possibly TRBD2 (5 bases). This CDR3 is 13 amino acids long. Trimming stripped 4 bases from V and 7 bases from J, with 12 bases between. Here the CDR3 reads CASSSPGVNTQYF. The DNA of the CDR3 is TGTGCCAGCAGTTCCCCCGGGGTGAATACGCAGTATTTT.

This clone came up a few times. The chain carries TRBV19 and TRBJ1-2, with D perhaps TRBD1 (5 bases). V was trimmed by 6 bases and J by 0 bases, leaving 17 bases between them. Germline V gives CDR1 LNHDA, CDR2 SQIVND (reference sequence). The CDR3 is 16 amino acids. This CDR3 is CASSRTGGGANYGYTF. The CDR3, as DNA: TGTGCCAGTAGCCGGACCGGCGGAGGGGCTAACTATGGCTACACCTTC.

Worth noting for this clone: The junction shows a germline mismatch at one end, possibly a read error. The V call is TRBV3-1 (or the pseudogene TRBV3-2), the J call TRBJ1-1, with 12 nucleotides matching TRBD1. The CDR3 extends over 13 amino acids. Germline V gene lookup returns CDR1 LGHDT and CDR2 YNNKEL (reference sequence). DNA of the CDR3: TGTGCCAGCAGCCTCGGGACAGGGGGCGCGGGGAGCTTT. Translation gives CASSLGTGGAGSF.

The chain recombines TRBV11-2 with TRBJ2-3; possibly TRBD1 for D (6 bases). Germline loops: CDR1 SGHAT, CDR2 FQNNGV. CDR3 length: 15 amino acids. Trimming cost V 1 base and J 4 bases, with 12 bases left between them. CDR3 sequence reads: CASSLVLDSPDTQYF. CDR3 DNA: TGTGCCAGCAGCTTAGTCCTGGACAGCCCAGATACGCAGTATTTT.

The chain combines TRBV7-2 with TRBJ2-3; 7 nucleotides agree with TRBD2. The J segment lost 6 bases and the V segment lost 5 bases, leaving 20 bases of the junction unmatched. The CDR3 has 18 residues. Looked up from germline, CDR1 is SGHTA and CDR2 is FQGNSA. The CDR3 protein is CASSPLVLAGVTRDTQYF. The CDR3 DNA is TGTGCCAGCAGCCCGCTAGTACTCGCGGGAGTTACTCGGGATACGCAGTATTTT. The variable domain in full, with the rest retrieved from reference TRBV7-2 and TRBJ2-3, is GAGVSQSPSNKVTEKGKDVELRCDPISGHTALYWYRQSLGQGLEFLIYFQGNSAPDKSGLPSDRFSAERTGGSVSTLTIQRTQQEDSAVYLCASSPLVLAGVTRDTQYFGPGTRLTVL.